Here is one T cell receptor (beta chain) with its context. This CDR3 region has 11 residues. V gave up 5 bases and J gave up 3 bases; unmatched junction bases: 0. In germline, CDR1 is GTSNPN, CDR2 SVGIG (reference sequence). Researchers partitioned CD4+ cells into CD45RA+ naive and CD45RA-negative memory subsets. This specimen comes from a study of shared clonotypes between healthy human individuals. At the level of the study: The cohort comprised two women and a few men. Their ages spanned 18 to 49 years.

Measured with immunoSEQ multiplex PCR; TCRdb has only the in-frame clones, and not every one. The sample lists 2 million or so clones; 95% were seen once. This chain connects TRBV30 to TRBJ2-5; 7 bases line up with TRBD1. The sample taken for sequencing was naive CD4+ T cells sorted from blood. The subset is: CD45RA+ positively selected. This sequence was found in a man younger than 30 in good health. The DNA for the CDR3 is TGTGCCTGGGGACAGGAAGAGACCCAGTACTTC. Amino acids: CAWGQEETQYF.